These 25 T cell receptor beta chains originate from one sample sequenced in a study of blood T cell repertoires in COVID-19. TCRdb keeps only in-frame clones here, not all; method: immunoSEQ multiplex PCR. This table has some 120,000 clones, approximately 89% appearing once. The sample was peripheral blood. The receptors here all came from a woman aged 60-75 years with acute or convalescent COVID-19.

V gene TRBV5-8 combines with J gene TRBJ1-5; a weak D match, TRBD1 (6 bases). Per germline, CDR1 SGHTS and CDR2 YDEGEE. The CDR3 has 15 residues. Trimming removed 6 bases from V and 0 bases from J, with 13 bases in between. DNA for the CDR3: TGTGCCAGCAACCACAGGGTGAATAGCAATCAGCCCCAGCATTTT. Protein product: CASNHRVNSNQPQHF.

The chain links TRBV5-1 to TRBJ1-1; D gene uncertain. This CDR3 contains 16 residues. Trimming cost V 3 bases and J 1 base, with 16 bases left between them. Germline CDR1 SGHRS, CDR2 YFSETQ. CDR3 sequence: CASSSTQAVANTEAFF. CDR3 nucleotides: TGCGCCAGCAGCTCAACTCAAGCGGTGGCGAACACTGAAGCTTTCTTT.

V is TRBV7-8 and J is TRBJ2-1; 9 bases line up with TRBD2. Unmatched junction bases numbered 8, after V lost 8 bases and J lost 6 bases. Germline lookup yields CDR1 SGHVS and CDR2 FQNEAQ. The CDR3 length is 14 residues. The CDR3 loop is CASGSGGRANEQFF. As DNA, the CDR3 is TGTGCCAGCGGTAGCGGCGGGAGGGCCAATGAGCAGTTCTTC.

The V gene is TRBV3-1 (or the pseudogene TRBV3-2), the J gene TRBJ1-2; 8 positions match TRBD1. There are 12 residues in the CDR3. The V and J ends lost 8 bases and 8 bases, in that order; junction bases with no gene match: 7. Looked up from germline, CDR1 is LGHDT and CDR2 is YNNKEL (reference sequence). CDR3 loop: CASVSQGGGYTF. CDR3 DNA sequence: TGTGCCAGCGTCTCACAGGGGGGAGGCTACACCTTC.

About this clone itself: Different DNA sequences within this sample yield the same CDR3. The V call is TRBV6-5, the J call TRBJ2-5, with TRBD2 matching over 7 bases. Trimming removed 0 bases from V and 5 bases from J; junction bases left unmatched: 3. The CDR3 covers 14 residues. Germline-derived CDR1 and CDR2 are MNHEY and SVGAGI. The chain's CDR3 is CASSYSAGVETQYF. The CDR3 DNA follows: TGTGCCAGCAGTTACTCGGCGGGAGTGGAGACCCAGTACTTC.

This sequence joins TRBV7-9 and TRBJ2-3, with 11 bases identical to TRBD2. Germline loops: CDR1 SEHNR, CDR2 FQNEAQ (reference sequence). CDR3 length: 17 amino acids. Germline trimming cut 3 bases from V and 3 bases from J; bases unmatched to any gene: 8. This CDR3 reads CASSFSGRAERTDTQYF. The CDR3 nucleotides are TGTGCCAGCAGCTTTAGCGGGAGGGCCGAGCGAACAGATACGCAGTATTTT.

The chain links TRBV3-1 (or the pseudogene TRBV3-2) to TRBJ2-3, with 13 bases that match TRBD2. The CDR3 is made up of 16 amino acids. The V segment lost 3 bases and the J segment 4 bases; nucleotides outside the gene matches: 4. Per the germline V gene, CDR1 is LGHDT and CDR2 is YNNKEL (reference sequence). CDR3 coding DNA: TGTGCCAGCAGCCACCAACTAGCGGGAGGGTCAGATACGCAGTATTTT. Its protein is CASSHQLAGGSDTQYF.

This rearrangement joins TRBV3-1 (or the pseudogene TRBV3-2) to TRBJ1-2; D is unresolved. The V and J ends lost 0 bases and 5 bases respectively, with 13 bases between them. The V gene's germline CDR1 is LGHDT and CDR2 YNNKEL (reference sequence). The CDR3 runs 15 residues. CDR3 DNA: TGTGCCAGCAGCCAAGAGTTACCGTGGCGGTATGGCTACACCTTC. It is translated as CASSQELPWRYGYTF.

V and J are TRBV5-1 and TRBJ2-1, with TRBD2 identical over 8 bases. Losses at the gene ends were 2 bases for V and 0 bases for J; bases not matched to a gene: 7. The CDR3 contains 17 residues. The V gene's germline CDR1 is SGHRS and CDR2 YFSETQ. Here the CDR3 reads CASSLLLSGSSYNEQFF. The CDR3 region has the DNA TGCGCCAGCAGCTTACTCCTAAGCGGGAGCTCCTACAATGAGCAGTTCTTC.

CDR3 sequence reads: CASSLPGQGARGYTF. The CDR3, as DNA: TGTGCCAGCAGCCTACCGGGACAGGGGGCCAGGGGCTACACCTTC. The V gene is TRBV7-9, the J gene TRBJ1-2; 12 bases agree with TRBD1. The CDR3 length is 15 residues. The J segment lost 8 bases and the V segment lost 5 bases, leaving 9 bases of the junction unmatched. In germline, CDR1 is SEHNR, CDR2 FQNEAQ (reference sequence).

The chain combines TRBV3-1 (or the pseudogene TRBV3-2) with TRBJ2-5, with a tentative D call TRBD2 (5 bases). CDR1 is LGHDT and CDR2 is YNNKEL in the germline V gene (reference sequence). Trimming removed 1 base at V and 3 bases at J, with 15 bases between. This CDR3 is 16 amino acids long. CDR3 nucleotides: TGTGCCAGCAGCCAAGGATCCCTAGCTGGAAAAGAGACCCAGTACTTC. Residues: CASSQGSLAGKETQYF.

The chain links TRBV6-5 to TRBJ1-2; TRBD1 agrees at 9 bases. There are 14 residues in the CDR3. Germline V gene data show CDR1 as MNHEY and CDR2 as SVGAGI. V lost 6 bases to trimming and J lost 5 bases; unmatched junction nucleotides: 7. Here the CDR3 reads CASRLGTGRYGYTF. The CDR3 region has the DNA TGTGCCAGCAGGCTCGGGACAGGGAGGTATGGCTACACCTTC.

This rearrangement joins TRBV7-9 to TRBJ2-1, with no clear D. The ends were cut back, 5 bases at V and 9 bases at J, with 11 bases in the middle. Germline assignment: CDR1 SEHNR and CDR2 FQNEAQ (reference sequence). The CDR3 totals 12 residues. The chain's CDR3 is CASSPSRPEQFF. CDR3 DNA sequence: TGTGCCAGCAGCCCGTCCCGTCCTGAGCAGTTCTTC.

The chain uses TRBV11-1 and TRBJ2-5; 12 positions agree with TRBD1. The germline V gene encodes CDR1 SGHAT and CDR2 FQDESV (reference sequence). V lost 5 bases and J lost 5; bases outside the gene matches: 9. The CDR3 sequence is 16 residues long. CDR3 nucleotide sequence: TGTGCCAGCAGCATTGGGACAGGGGGCGCCTTGGAGACCCAGTACTTC. This gives the protein CASSIGTGGALETQYF.

The rearrangement joins TRBV25-1 to TRBJ2-2; TRBD1 aligns across 7 bases. The ends lost 5 bases at V and 2 bases at J; junction bases unmatched: 8. The CDR3 sequence is 16 residues long. Germline-derived CDR1 and CDR2 are MGHDK and SYGVNS. Here the CDR3 reads CASSPLGTANTGELFF. In DNA form, the CDR3 reads TGTGCCAGCAGTCCCCTTGGGACAGCCAACACCGGGGAGCTGTTTTTT.

This CDR3 is CASSLMTDEAFF. The CDR3 nucleotides are TGTGCCAGCAGCTTAATGACAGACGAAGCTTTCTTT. The chain uses TRBV5-5 and TRBJ1-1; perhaps TRBD1 as D (5 bases). This CDR3 is 12 amino acids long. Per the germline V gene, CDR1 is SGHKS and CDR2 is YYEKEE (reference sequence). V lost 2 bases to trimming and J lost 8 bases, with 10 bases between them. The full variable domain, in which reference TRBV5-5 and TRBJ1-1 provide the parts outside the CDR3, is DAGVTQSPTHLIKTRGQQVTLRCSPISGHKSVSWYQQVLGQGPQFIFQYYEKEERGRGNFPDRFSARQFPNYSSELNVNALLLGDSALYLCASSLMTDEAFFGQGTRLTVV.

The chain has TRBV11-3 and TRBJ2-1; possible D gene TRBD1, 5 bases. Between the trimmed V and J ends, which lost 1 base and 3 bases, there was a span of 19 bases. Germline assignment: CDR1 SGHNT and CDR2 YENEEA. The CDR3 has 18 residues. CDR3 DNA: TGTGCCAGCAGCTTAGTTTCGACGCCAGGTAGGGGCTACAATGAGCAGTTCTTC. Protein: CASSLVSTPGRGYNEQFF.

This clone was seen just once. The rearrangement links TRBV5-4 to TRBJ2-1; no reliable D call. There are 11 residues in the CDR3. CDR1 is SGHNT, CDR2 YYREEE, per germline (reference sequence). The V gene lost 4 bases and the J gene lost 7 bases, with 6 bases spanning the gap. The CDR3 nucleotides read TGTGCCAGCAGCACCCTAAATGAGCAGTTCTTC. Translated: CASSTLNEQFF.

This sequence joins TRBV9 and TRBJ2-2; 9 bases fit TRBD1. The V gene end was trimmed by 4 bases and the J gene end by 6 bases; junction bases not matched to a gene: 10. Germline V gene data show CDR1 as SGDLS and CDR2 as YYNGEE. The CDR3 is made up of 16 amino acids. As DNA, the CDR3 is TGTGCCAGCAGCCTCAGACAGGGGGTGAATTCCGGGGAGCTGTTTTTT. Translation: CASSLRQGVNSGELFF.

The rearrangement uses TRBV3-1 (or the pseudogene TRBV3-2) and TRBJ2-3, with D tentatively TRBD2 (6 bases). The CDR3 extends over 16 amino acids. Between the trimmed V and J ends, which lost 0 bases and 4 bases, there was a span of 14 bases. The V gene's germline CDR1 is LGHDT and CDR2 YNNKEL (reference sequence). The CDR3 spells CASSQDLRGGPDTQYF. The CDR3 DNA follows: TGTGCCAGCAGCCAAGATCTAAGGGGAGGCCCAGATACGCAGTATTTT.

This clone was counted a few times. The chain links TRBV10-3 to TRBJ2-2; 7 positions agree with TRBD2. This CDR3 contains 13 residues. Germline loops: CDR1 ENHRY, CDR2 SYGVKD. With 6 bases clipped from V and 5 bases from J, the junction kept 3 bases outside the gene matches. The CDR3 here is CAISLGGTGELFF. CDR3 in DNA: TGTGCCATCAGCCTCGGGGGGACCGGGGAGCTGTTTTTT.

The V gene is TRBV29-1, the J gene TRBJ2-2; D may be TRBD2 (6 bases). Per germline, CDR1 SQVTM and CDR2 ANQGSEA. V lost 7 bases to trimming and J lost 8 bases, with 17 bases between them. The CDR3 sequence is 13 residues long. The CDR3 protein is CSAVTTEGGELFF. The CDR3 DNA follows: TGCAGCGCCGTGACTACGGAGGGGGGGGAGCTGTTTTTT.

In DNA form, the CDR3 reads TGTGCCAGCAGTGGGACAGCTAATGAAAAACTGTTTTTT. This sequence encodes CASSGTANEKLFF. This chain joins TRBV27 and TRBJ1-4, with 7 bases identical to TRBD1. V dropped 5 bases and J dropped 3; count of bases not matched to a gene: 0. The CDR3 is 13 amino acids. CDR1 is MNHEY and CDR2 is SMNVEV in the germline V gene (reference sequence).

The genes are TRBV6-5 and TRBJ2-6, with no clear D. The V and J ends lost 6 bases and 2 bases respectively, with 8 bases between them. Germline CDR1 and CDR2: MNHEY and SVGAGI. The CDR3 contains 14 residues. The CDR3 protein is CASRVAAGANVLTF. CDR3 nucleotides: TGTGCCAGCAGGGTGGCGGCTGGGGCCAACGTCCTGACTTTC.

This sequence joins TRBV9 and TRBJ1-5; unclear D gene. The CDR3 loop spans 13 amino acids. Deletions cut 3 bases from V and 4 bases from J, with 8 bases between. Germline-derived CDR1 and CDR2 are SGDLS and YYNGEE. CDR3 DNA sequence: TGTGCCAGCAGCGACGGGGAAAATCAGCCCCAGCATTTT. It codes for CASSDGENQPQHF. The variable domain in full, with the rest retrieved from reference TRBV9 and TRBJ1-5, is DSGVTQTPKHLITATGQRVTLRCSPRSGDLSVYWYQQSLDQGLQFLIQYYNGEERAKGNILERFSAQQFPDLHSELNLSSLELGDSALYFCASSDGENQPQHFGDGTRLSIL.